This T cell receptor (beta chain) was sequenced during a study of cytomegalovirus exposure and HLA in healthy donors. Study-wide background: Unique TCR beta sequences numbering 117 million came from approximately 180 million T cells in an earlier analysis. The study's findings and limits: A later analysis appeared to link common viral pathogens to several of the most significant clusters.

The CDR3 has 12 amino acids. CDR1 and CDR2 from the germline V gene are MNHEY and SMNVEV (reference sequence). The V gene lost 3 bases and the J gene lost 10 bases, with 10 bases spanning the gap. All donors participated as healthy donors of bone marrow. Regarding this clone: No antigen is known for it. Other nucleotide sequences in the sample specify the same CDR3.

The PCR was carried out with 60 Vbeta primers and 13 Jbeta primers. TCRdb's table, derived via immunoSEQ multiplex PCR, lists solely in-frame clones and lacks some. The top ten clones hold about 0.84% of a sample with approximately 190,000 clones, 82% of them seen once. Sequencing was performed on PBMCs. The source is a woman younger than 30 in good health and CMV-seronegative. V is TRBV27 and J is TRBJ2-1; tentatively, D is TRBD2 (6 bases). The CDR3 spells CASSFTGGEQFF. The CDR3 region has the DNA TGTGCCAGCAGTTTCACTGGGGGGGAGCAGTTCTTC.